This T cell receptor beta chain is drawn from a study of T cells in Graves' hyperthyroidism and ophthalmopathy (dated by TCRdb to about 2019). The study in broad terms: Peripheral blood samples were taken at initial diagnosis, before any treatment was given. The approximately 100 discovery patients were divided at random into training and test sets in a 7:3 ratio. The paper describes TCR Vbeta CDR3 sequencing of some 130 peripheral blood samples, made up of 43 ophthalmopathy patients, 70 to 75 hyperthyroidism patients and 17 progressor patients. Prospective prediction of ophthalmopathy was tested in an independent validation cohort of fewer than 20 hyperthyroidism patients and approximately 17 patients who later progressed to ophthalmopathy. Once sampling was done, hyperthyroidism patients were given methimazole at a starting dose of 30 mg daily, whereas ophthalmopathy patients were given high-dose intravenous methylprednisolone. Thyroid tissue and blood T-cell repertoires from six Graves' hyperthyroidism patients were also compared in the study. To identify TCR V-J signatures that set the groups apart, the researchers used a discovery cohort of 100 patients, made up of about 44 with Graves' ophthalmopathy and about 60 with stable Graves' hyperthyroidism.

CDR1 and CDR2 are read off the germline V gene (reference sequence) as MNHEY and SMNVEV. Including the terminal cysteine and phenylalanine, the CDR3 comprises 18 residues. The DNA shown is the 54-base CDR3, in frame from base 1. The V end gives up 2 bases and the J end 1 base, leaving 10 bases in the junction not matched to a gene. In the case of this clonotype: It has no known antigen specificity. The sample holds no much larger clone one base away, and base qualities are not on file.

Results the study describes overall, beyond this receptor: In validation, progression to ophthalmopathy was predicted by the model with about 70% sensitivity and 72.22% specificity, a median of approximately 6.5 months before onset. Most expanded thyroid clonotypes (frequency above 0.001) were also detected in blood, a finding suggesting that blood repertoires may reflect thyroid immune responses. No statistical method was used to fix the sample size in advance, and group allocation was not hidden from the investigators. A 13 V-J signature model separated ophthalmopathy from stable hyperthyroidism, with nearly 90% sensitivity and 81.08% specificity in cross-validation and 80%/75% in testing.

Amplification of TCR beta CDR3 regions was carried out from RNA transcripts. The first round of RT-PCR for the TCR CDR3 was performed with the HTBI primer set and the Qiagen OneStep RT-PCR kit. Libraries were constructed in a second round of multiplex PCR, after which size selection and purification were performed. Paired-end sequencing of the libraries was performed with 100 bp reads on an Illumina HiSeq2000. The original pipeline was this. SOAPnuke was used to process the raw data, removing reads that contained adapters or uncalled bases, had a mean Phred below 15, or lacked an exact match to the constant primer or identifier. COPE v1.2.5 was used to merge the high-quality paired reads, and each unique nucleotide sequence was defined as a clonotype. MiTCR v1.1 was used to align clonotypes to the IMGT TRBV, TRBD and TRBJ reference segments. The analysis was restricted to V-J combinations with a frequency above 0.0001, which together covered roughly 99% of the repertoires. A TCS score was defined as the ratio between F50 (clonal expansion) and ExV (chaos), using BLOSUM62-based TCRdist between CDR3 peptides within each V-J. Welch's t-statistics and random forest reduced 450 to 600 V-J features to roughly 13, which were used in a naive Bayes classifier (R e1071). The raw public reads went through TCRdb reprocessing: fastp at Q25, MiXCR clone calling, in-frame beta chains kept. Rows are combined by CDR3 protein, so each entry shows the most common genes and DNA. TCRdb's processing, not the study's, gives the V and J calls here. The table for this sample lists roughly 720,000 distinct CDR3 sequences; 17% of them were counted only once. The ten largest clonotypes hold roughly a sixth of the sample.

A patient counted as having stable Graves' hyperthyroidism if no progression to ophthalmopathy occurred over 18 months of follow-up. The hyperthyroidism patients were between 18 and 65 years old and newly diagnosed, with a disease duration of less than 2 months. Any patient with an uncontrolled infection, another autoimmune disease, pregnancy or lactation was excluded. Diagnoses relied on clinical symptoms, serum thyroxine and TRAb, thyroid ultrasound and orbital computed tomography. PBMCs were separated from under 12 ml of fresh peripheral blood using Ficoll-Paque density gradient centrifugation. Total RNA was extracted with Trizol reagent, and quality was checked on an Agilent 2100 Bioanalyzer.

This sequence uses TRBV27 and TRBJ2-3; 9 bases in the junction line up with TRBD2. This sequence originates from a man aged 50-60 years with Graves' hyperthyroidism. Sequencing used blood. The DNA sequence is TGTGCCAGCAGTTTACAGGGCGGGAGGGCCCTCGGCACAGATACGCAGTATTTT. This sequence encodes CASSLQGGRALGTDTQYF.